A selection of T cell receptor beta chains follows, all from one sample in a study of PD-1 blockade in classical Hodgkin lymphoma. Only in-frame clones appear in the TCRdb table, and some are missing; sequencing was by immunoSEQ multiplex PCR. The table has roughly 100,000 clones, roughly 89% seen once; the top ten hold under 20%. The material was peripheral blood mononuclear cells (PBMCs), obtained before the fourth cycle of nivolumab. The receptors were sampled from a human donor with classical Hodgkin lymphoma. CDR3s include the opening cysteine and the closing phenylalanine or tryptophan. Where a row states a size, it is once, few, many or the class of an expanded clone; other rows omit it.

cdr3_aa v_call clone_size j_call
CARSPQRGNEKLFF TRBV30 - TRBJ1-4
CAWSRGRNTEAFF TRBV30 - TRBJ1-1
CASSYSAGYGNQPQHF TRBV6-6 - TRBJ1-5
CASSMSPEFRDRAVQPQHF TRBV19 - TRBJ1-5
CASSVNRGNYGYTF TRBV28 - TRBJ1-2
CASSIVGQGAQPQHF TRBV19 - TRBJ1-5
CASSQGGRGMGTGELFF TRBV4-3 - TRBJ2-2
CASRIEGAQYF TRBV7-2 - TRBJ2-5
CASSQDPLATYGYTF TRBV4-3 - TRBJ1-2
CASSQAVAGVWGGYTF TRBV4-1 - TRBJ1-2
CASSYGTGLNYGYTF TRBV6-5 - TRBJ1-2
CASRETDNYEQYF TRBV2 - TRBJ2-7
CASSMRRTASYEQYF TRBV19 once TRBJ2-7
CASSSLAGGPFRYNEQFF TRBV7-7 - TRBJ2-1
CAIRRGTSDYNEQFF TRBV28 - TRBJ2-1
CASSYGQNYGYTF TRBV6-5 - TRBJ1-2
CASSLEPQGDRNIQYF TRBV5-1 - TRBJ2-4
CASSYSGTRFEQFF TRBV6-5 few TRBJ2-1
CASSLNRDTEAFF TRBV11-3 - TRBJ1-1
CASSPPRGPYEQYF TRBV6-6 - TRBJ2-7
CASSVLPVNEQYF TRBV28 - TRBJ2-7
CASTASGTGQETQYF TRBV19 - TRBJ2-5
CASGQLSANEQFF TRBV27 - TRBJ2-1
CASSQDELPTYEQYF TRBV4-2 - TRBJ2-7
CASSQDQRQGAHMNTEAFF TRBV4-1 - TRBJ1-1
CASRLGAAYEQYF TRBV5-6 once TRBJ2-7
CASSESGGGRSDQHF TRBV6-1 once TRBJ1-5
CASSPGLNTEAFF TRBV18 - TRBJ1-1
CASSASGRQETQYF TRBV13 - TRBJ2-5
CASSFERVRSATEAFF TRBV5-1 - TRBJ1-1
CASSRRQGPYEQYF TRBV2 - TRBJ2-7
CASSAAGSPNYGYTF TRBV7-9 - TRBJ1-2
CASSIVHRDIGYTF TRBV19 - TRBJ1-2
CASSQGGSLNEQFF TRBV4-3 - TRBJ2-1
CASSLVGPLGTEAFF TRBV5-4 - TRBJ1-1
CASSLDQRDAPYEQYF TRBV11-2 once TRBJ2-7
CASSKRGGLVRATDTQYF TRBV21-1 - TRBJ2-3
CASSEPARQGGHF TRBV6-1 few TRBJ1-5
CAISESVPAPRGYYEQYF TRBV10-3 - TRBJ2-7
CASSSGGLGQPQHF TRBV19 - TRBJ1-5
CASSYTVSLSREKLFF TRBV5-1 - TRBJ1-4
CASSLAGDGYEQYF TRBV5-6 - TRBJ2-7
CASSEQEDGADTQYF TRBV10-1 - TRBJ2-3
CASSGGGHFSKGTQYF TRBV9 - TRBJ2-5
CASSSGTVGNQPQHF TRBV6-5 - TRBJ1-5
CASSLLGLAGVVNEQFF TRBV5-4 - TRBJ2-1
CASSESSSYEQYF TRBV6-1 - TRBJ2-7
CASSLGDEQYF TRBV7-9 - TRBJ2-7
CACGRAHEQYF TRBV30 - -
CASSQDLAGSPGEQYF TRBV4-2 once TRBJ2-7